The 32 T cell receptor beta chains below were found in one sample sequenced in a study of cytomegalovirus exposure and HLA in healthy donors (dated by TCRdb to about 2017). Receptors were amplified or captured by the immunoSEQ multiplex PCR assay. For the multiplex PCR, a mixture combining 60 forward primers for TCR Vbeta segments and 13 reverse primers for TCR Jbeta segments was used. The table was pulled from immuneACCESS by TCRdb, which kept in-frame rearrangements only. Such tables lose some clones; where checked, under half of the loss comes from unresolved V genes, and the rest has no known cause. The sample profile shows approximately 160,000 clones; around 80% of them were found once. In total, the top ten clones hold 1% of the sample. What was sequenced was PBMCs. Every receptor here comes from a woman aged 45-65 years in good health and CMV-seropositive.

On this clone itself: A junction boundary mismatches the germline segment, possibly from a read error. Other DNA sequences of this sample code for an identical CDR3. The chain recombines TRBV29-1 with TRBJ2-3; 10 nucleotides align to TRBD2. Germline CDR1 SQVTM, CDR2 ANQGSEA. The CDR3 is 16 amino acids. CDR3 sequence reads: CSVEGASGGRVDTQYF. The CDR3 nucleotides read TGCAGTGTTGAAGGGGCTAGCGGGGGAAGGGTAGATACGCAGTATTTT.

The chain links TRBV15 to TRBJ1-1, with D unresolved. The CDR3 covers 13 residues. Germline lookup yields CDR1 LNHNV and CDR2 YYDKDF (reference sequence). V lost 7 bases, J lost 2 bases, and 11 bases lay in between. The CDR3 bases are TGTGCCACCACTCGGGGTGGAAACACTGAAGCTTTCTTT. The encoded protein is CATTRGGNTEAFF.

This rearrangement joins TRBV7-2 to TRBJ2-1; 10 positions match TRBD2. V was pared by 5 bases and J by 0 bases, with 7 bases of the junction left unmatched. This CDR3 contains 17 residues. Germline CDR1 SGHTA, CDR2 FQGNSA. CDR3 bases: TGTGCCAGCAGCCCCATAGCGGGGGGTCTCTCCTACAATGAGCAGTTCTTC. This sequence encodes CASSPIAGGLSYNEQFF.

The chain uses TRBV27 and TRBJ2-6; weak D call: TRBD1 (5 bases). Per the germline V gene, CDR1 is MNHEY and CDR2 is SMNVEV (reference sequence). V lost 8 bases, J lost 4 bases, and 9 bases lay in between. CDR3 size: 13 residues. CDR3: CASGAAGANVLTF. As DNA, the CDR3 is TGTGCCAGCGGGGCGGCGGGGGCCAACGTCCTGACTTTC.

The J gene is TRBJ2-1, the V gene TRBV9; 9 nucleotides line up with TRBD2. CDR3 length equals 15 residues. From germline, CDR1 is SGDLS and CDR2 YYNGEE. Trimming cost V 4 bases and J 6 bases; bases outside gene matches: 8. Here the CDR3 DNA reads TGTGCCAGCAGCTTTAGCGGGGGTAGGTCCAATGAGCAGTTCTTC. Translation: CASSFSGGRSNEQFF. Complete variable domain (other parts from reference TRBV9 and TRBJ2-1): DSGVTQTPKHLITATGQRVTLRCSPRSGDLSVYWYQQSLDQGLQFLIQYYNGEERAKGNILERFSAQQFPDLHSELNLSSLELGDSALYFCASSFSGGRSNEQFFGPGTRLTVL.

The genes are TRBV19 and TRBJ1-2; possible D gene TRBD1, 6 bases. V lost 0 bases and J lost 8, with 19 bases in between. Germline V gene lookup returns CDR1 LNHDA and CDR2 SQIVND (reference sequence). The CDR3 totals 16 residues. CDR3 sequence: CASSIDSVGGAGGYTF. DNA of the CDR3: TGTGCCAGTAGTATAGACTCAGTCGGGGGGGCAGGCGGCTACACCTTC. The variable domain in full, completed from reference TRBV19 and TRBJ1-2, reads DGGITQSPKYLFRKEGQNVTLSCEQNLNHDAMYWYRQDPGQGLRLIYYSQIVNDFQKGDIAEGYSVSREKKESFPLTVTSAQKNPTAFYLCASSIDSVGGAGGYTFGSGTRLTVV.

This sequence joins TRBV5-1 and TRBJ2-7; TRBD1 might be the D (6 bases). Trimming shortened V by 0 bases and J by 3 bases, and 10 bases separated the two germline ends. This CDR3 is built from 14 residues. Germline V gene data show CDR1 as SGHRS and CDR2 as YFSETQ. The CDR3 coding sequence is TGCGCCAGCAGCTTGGACAGGGACATCTACGAGCAGTACTTC. Translating gives CASSLDRDIYEQYF.

The chain links TRBV7-2 to TRBJ1-5, with a tentative D call TRBD1 (5 bases). The CDR3 sequence is 13 residues long. Germline CDR1 reads SGHTA; CDR2 reads FQGNSA. The germline V and J ends were trimmed by 2 bases and 5 bases, with 7 bases remaining between them. CDR3 protein: CASSLWGDQPQHF. The CDR3, as DNA: TGTGCCAGCAGCTTATGGGGGGATCAGCCCCAGCATTTT. The full variable domain, its missing parts supplied by reference TRBV7-2 and TRBJ1-5, is GAGVSQSPSNKVTEKGKDVELRCDPISGHTALYWYRQSLGQGLEFLIYFQGNSAPDKSGLPSDRFSAERTGGSVSTLTIQRTQQEDSAVYLCASSLWGDQPQHFGDGTRLSIL.

The J gene is TRBJ1-2, the V gene TRBV2; 7 bases align to TRBD1. Germline loops: CDR1 SNHLY, CDR2 FYNNEI. The CDR3 runs to 12 residues. The junction had 2 bases not matched to a gene; V was cut back by 6 bases and J by 4 bases. The CDR3 here is CASRGDSYGYTF. Written as DNA, the CDR3 is TGTGCCAGCAGAGGGGACAGCTATGGCTACACCTTC. The full variable domain, rest sourced from reference TRBV2 and TRBJ1-2, is EPEVTQTPSHQVTQMGQEVILRCVPISNHLYFYWYRQILGQKVEFLVSFYNNEISEKSEIFDDQFSVERPDGSNFTLKIRSTKLEDSAMYFCASRGDSYGYTFGSGTRLTVV.

This clone was seen just once. The V and J genes are TRBV16 and TRBJ1-2; D ambiguous. CDR3 length: 13 residues. CDR1 and CDR2 (germline): KGHSY, FQNENV. V lost 4 bases and J 2 bases, leaving 8 bases between the germline ends. CDR3 protein: CASSPPVNYGYTF. The CDR3 DNA reads TGTGCCAGCAGCCCTCCGGTAAACTATGGCTACACCTTC.

J is TRBJ1-1 and V is TRBV29-1; no reliable D call. Trimming pared 4 bases from V and 7 bases from J, leaving 16 bases between. The CDR3 loop spans 13 amino acids. The V gene's germline CDR1 is SQVTM and CDR2 ANQGSEA. The CDR3 loop reads CSVVLFVADEAFF. The CDR3, as DNA: TGCAGCGTTGTTCTGTTTGTGGCAGATGAAGCTTTCTTT.

J is TRBJ1-5 and V is TRBV18; 9 bases align to TRBD1. J gave up 7 bases and V 8 bases, and 12 bases lay outside the gene matches. Germline loops: CDR1 KGHSH, CDR2 LQKENI. The CDR3 loop spans 15 amino acids. Here the CDR3 reads CASTIGTGNEQPQHF. The CDR3 DNA follows: TGTGCCAGCACCATAGGGACAGGGAATGAACAGCCCCAGCATTTT.

This chain connects TRBV19 to TRBJ2-1; 12 bases match TRBD1. Germline V gene lookup returns CDR1 LNHDA and CDR2 SQIVND (reference sequence). The CDR3 consists of 18 residues. V dropped 5 bases and J dropped 2; count of bases not matched to a gene: 10. The CDR3 is CASSPIRGQGATYNEQFF. DNA of the CDR3: TGTGCCAGTAGTCCGATTAGGGGACAGGGGGCCACCTACAATGAGCAGTTCTTC.

This chain connects TRBV10-3 to TRBJ2-7; 8 nucleotides line up with TRBD1. CDR1 and CDR2 (germline): ENHRY, SYGVKD. The CDR3 covers 13 residues. V shed 1 base and J 12 bases; nucleotides not matched to a gene: 8. Written as DNA, the CDR3 is TGTGCCATCAGTGAGTACCCCGGACAGGGTGGGTACTTC. It is translated as CAISEYPGQGGYF.

This chain connects TRBV5-6 to TRBJ2-3; 11 bases align to TRBD1. The CDR3 is 15 amino acids. V was clipped by 0 bases and J by 4 bases; unmatched bases: 1. Germline CDR1 is SGHDT and CDR2 is YYEEEE. The CDR3 loop is CASSLGTGGADTQYF. DNA for the CDR3: TGTGCCAGCAGCTTGGGGACAGGGGGCGCAGATACGCAGTATTTT.

The rearrangement joins TRBV2 to TRBJ2-5; 11 nucleotides line up with TRBD2. CDR1 is SNHLY, CDR2 FYNNEI, per germline. This CDR3 is built from 15 residues. V trimming: 6 bases; J trimming: 7 bases; junction bases outside the gene matches: 10. CDR3 in amino acids: CASSLTSGTGGTQYF. For the CDR3, the DNA is TGTGCCAGCAGCTTGACTAGCGGGACTGGGGGGACCCAGTACTTC.

The chain joins TRBV5-1 to TRBJ2-5; possibly TRBD1 for D (6 bases). The V gene's germline CDR1 is SGHRS and CDR2 YFSETQ. This CDR3 has 14 amino acids. Between the trimmed V and J ends, which lost 4 bases and 5 bases, there was a span of 15 bases. CDR3 protein: CASSIGQLQETQYF. The CDR3 DNA follows: TGCGCCAGCAGCATTGGACAGTTACAGGAGACCCAGTACTTC.

The chain is built from TRBV9 and TRBJ2-5; weak D call: TRBD2 (6 bases). The end of the DNA is better explained by TRBJ2-7, so the J call may be wrong. The germline gives CDR1 SGDLS, CDR2 YYNGEE. The CDR3 is 13 residues long. CDR3 bases: TGTGCCAGCAGCCCCGGTGGAGCGGGCGAGCAGTACTTC. Translation gives CASSPGGAGEQYF.

Only a few counts were recorded for this clone. J is TRBJ1-3 and V is TRBV6-6, with unresolved D. With 8 bases removed from V and 4 bases from J, the gap between germline ends came to 9 bases. Per the germline V gene, CDR1 is MNHNY and CDR2 is SVGAGI (reference sequence). This CDR3 is built from 12 residues. The CDR3 reads CASHGGGNTIYF. Here the CDR3 DNA reads TGTGCCAGCCACGGAGGCGGAAACACCATATATTTT.

The chain has TRBV18 and TRBJ1-1, with D possibly matching TRBD1 (6 bases). Germline V gene sequence: CDR1 KGHSH, CDR2 LQKENI. V was pared by 3 bases and J by 2 bases, with 10 bases between. The CDR3 has 14 residues. The CDR3 loop reads CASSPGQLNTEAFF. DNA of the CDR3: TGTGCCAGCTCACCCGGACAGCTTAACACTGAAGCTTTCTTT.

The chain couples TRBV7-2 to TRBJ2-3; D gene uncertain. V was clipped by 3 bases and J by 2 bases, with 18 bases between them. The CDR3 runs to 17 residues. From germline, CDR1 is SGHTA and CDR2 FQGNSA. CDR3: CASSFVKRLHFTDTQYF. The CDR3 DNA follows: TGTGCCAGCAGCTTTGTCAAGCGACTTCATTTCACAGATACGCAGTATTTT.

This chain joins TRBV7-8 and TRBJ2-1; TRBD1 matches 8 bases. J was trimmed by 6 bases and V by 5 bases; bases with no gene match: 18. The germline gives CDR1 SGHVS, CDR2 FQNEAQ. The CDR3 sequence is 18 residues long. CDR3 in amino acids: CASSPRAGGHIGSNEQFF. The CDR3 DNA sequence: TGTGCCAGCAGCCCCCGGGCAGGGGGCCACATCGGGTCCAATGAGCAGTTCTTC.

The chain recombines TRBV15 with TRBJ2-1, with 9 bases identical to TRBD1. The CDR3 extends over 13 amino acids. V trimming: 7 bases; J trimming: 7 bases; junction bases outside the gene matches: 5. CDR1 and CDR2 (germline): LNHNV, YYDKDF (reference sequence). CDR3 DNA: TGTGCCACCACGGACAGGGGAGGGAATGAGCAGTTCTTC. Protein sequence: CATTDRGGNEQFF.

The rearrangement links TRBV27 to TRBJ2-1, with 7 bases that match TRBD2. Losses at the gene ends were 2 bases for V and 8 bases for J; bases not matched to a gene: 3. The CDR3 runs to 13 residues. Germline-derived CDR1 and CDR2 are MNHEY and SMNVEV (reference sequence). The CDR3 here is CASSLAGAHEQFF. CDR3 nucleotides: TGTGCCAGCAGTTTAGCGGGAGCTCATGAGCAGTTCTTC.

J is TRBJ2-1 and V is TRBV30; 14 nucleotides agree with TRBD2. V gave up 2 bases and J gave up 9 bases; unmatched junction bases: 3. This CDR3 has 14 residues. Germline-derived CDR1 and CDR2 are GTSNPN and SVGIG (reference sequence). CDR3 bases: TGTGCCTGGAGTACGGGACTAGCGGGAGTTGAGCAGTTCTTC. This codes for CAWSTGLAGVEQFF.

The chain is built from TRBV28 and TRBJ2-7; D is unresolved. Trimming removed 7 bases from V and 0 bases from J, with 16 bases in between. The CDR3 runs to 15 residues. Per the germline V gene, CDR1 is MDHEN and CDR2 is SYDVKM. CDR3 region: CASISSRGTSYEQYF. The DNA of the CDR3 is TGTGCCAGCATATCTTCGAGAGGAACCTCCTACGAGCAGTACTTC.

The chain recombines TRBV18 with TRBJ2-1; D may be TRBD1 (6 bases). Germline V gives CDR1 KGHSH, CDR2 LQKENI. The germline V and J ends were trimmed by 1 base and 4 bases, with 11 bases remaining between them. The CDR3 runs to 15 residues. The CDR3 region has the DNA TGTGCCAGCTCACCACAGGACAGCCGTTACAATGAGCAGTTCTTC. Translation gives CASSPQDSRYNEQFF.

J is TRBJ2-2 and V is TRBV19; 7 bases are a match to TRBD1. Looked up from germline, CDR1 is LNHDA and CDR2 is SQIVND (reference sequence). The CDR3 extends over 13 amino acids. The junction had 8 bases not matched to a gene; V was cut back by 9 bases and J by 7 bases. The CDR3 bases are TGTGCCAGCCTACAGGGGTCGGTCGGGGAGCTGTTTTTT. It translates to CASLQGSVGELFF.

This clone has a single count. The rearrangement joins TRBV5-1 to TRBJ2-1; 8 nucleotides agree with TRBD2. In germline, CDR1 is SGHRS, CDR2 YFSETQ. CDR3 length: 15 residues. With V trimmed by 0 bases and J by 6 bases, 5 bases remained unmatched. This chain's CDR3 is CASSLEAGESNEQFF. CDR3 nucleotide sequence: TGCGCCAGCAGCTTGGAAGCGGGAGAAAGCAATGAGCAGTTCTTC.

V usage is TRBV7-2 and J usage is TRBJ2-2; tentative D call: TRBD2 (5 bases). V was shortened by 6 bases and J by 4 bases, with 9 bases between the two germline ends. The germline V gene encodes CDR1 SGHTA and CDR2 FQGNSA. The CDR3 is 13 amino acids. The CDR3 loop is CASRPRATGELFF. In nucleotides, the CDR3 is TGTGCCAGCAGACCGAGGGCCACCGGGGAGCTGTTTTTT.

This sequence joins TRBV7-2 and TRBJ1-1, with D maybe TRBD1 (6 bases). Trimming took 5 bases from V and 2 from J, leaving 18 bases between them. From germline, CDR1 is SGHTA and CDR2 FQGNSA. This CDR3 is 16 amino acids long. CDR3 residues: CASSLAAGALNTEAFF. CDR3 DNA sequence: TGTGCCAGCAGCCTCGCAGCAGGGGCTCTAAACACTGAAGCTTTCTTT.

The chain has TRBV4-1 and TRBJ1-1; weak D call: TRBD1 (6 bases). Germline CDR1 and CDR2: MGHRA and YSYEKL. The CDR3 has 17 amino acids. The V end lost 5 bases, the J end lost 4 bases, and 23 bases lay between the germline ends. In nucleotides, the CDR3 is TGCGCCAGCAGCAAGTCTCGTGATACAGGGAAAGGCACTGAAGCTTTCTTT. Protein: CASSKSRDTGKGTEAFF.